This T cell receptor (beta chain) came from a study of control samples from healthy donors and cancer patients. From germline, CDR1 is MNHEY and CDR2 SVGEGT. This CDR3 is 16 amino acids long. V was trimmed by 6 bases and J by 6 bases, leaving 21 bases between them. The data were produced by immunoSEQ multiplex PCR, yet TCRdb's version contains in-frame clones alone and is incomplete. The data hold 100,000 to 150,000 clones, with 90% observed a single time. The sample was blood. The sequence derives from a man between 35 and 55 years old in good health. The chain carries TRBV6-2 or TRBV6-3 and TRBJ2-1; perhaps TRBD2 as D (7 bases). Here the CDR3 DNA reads TGTGCCAGCAGCCCTGGGGGAGGGGGGGCACTCAATGAGCAGTTCTTC. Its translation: CASSPGGGGALNEQFF.